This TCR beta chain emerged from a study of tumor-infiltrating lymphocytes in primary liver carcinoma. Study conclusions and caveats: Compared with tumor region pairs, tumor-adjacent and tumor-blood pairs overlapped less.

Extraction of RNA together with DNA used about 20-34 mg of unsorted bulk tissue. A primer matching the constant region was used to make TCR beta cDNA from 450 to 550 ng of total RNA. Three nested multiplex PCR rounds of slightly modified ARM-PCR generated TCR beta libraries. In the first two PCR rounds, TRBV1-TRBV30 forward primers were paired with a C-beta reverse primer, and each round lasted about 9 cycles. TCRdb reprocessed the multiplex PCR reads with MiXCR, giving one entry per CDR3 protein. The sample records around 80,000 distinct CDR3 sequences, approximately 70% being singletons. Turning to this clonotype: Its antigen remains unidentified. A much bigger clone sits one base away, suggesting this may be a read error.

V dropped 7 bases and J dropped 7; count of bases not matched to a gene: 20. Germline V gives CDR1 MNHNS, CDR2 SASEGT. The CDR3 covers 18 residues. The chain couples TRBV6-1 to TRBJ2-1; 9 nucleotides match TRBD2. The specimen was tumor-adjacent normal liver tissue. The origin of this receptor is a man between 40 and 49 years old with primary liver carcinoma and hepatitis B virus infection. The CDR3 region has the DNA TGTGCCAGCAATGCCGTAGGGGGCGGGGGGGGAATAGAAAATGAGCAGTTCTTC. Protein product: CASNAVGGGGGIENEQFF.